The T cell receptor beta chain under discussion was sequenced for a study of preoperative IRX-2 immunotherapy in early breast cancer. There are 15 residues in the CDR3. V was pared by 6 bases and J by 6 bases, with 7 bases of the junction left unmatched. Germline-derived CDR1 and CDR2 are MNHGY and SAAAGT. Repertoires were generated with immunoSEQ multiplex PCR, while TCRdb's copy carries only in-frame clones and drops some. The repertoire consists of around 95,000 clones, with 86% occurring once and the leading ten covering about 2%. This clone has more than one count but fewer than ten. The treatment here: preoperative locoregional IRX-2 cytokine immunotherapy. Samples came from a phase Ib trial of preoperative locoregional IRX-2 cytokine immunotherapy.

The chain couples TRBV6-8 to TRBJ1-4; 10 bases match TRBD1. The clonotype originates from a human donor with breast cancer. Sequencing used tumor tissue, obtained after IRX-2 immunotherapy. CDR3 DNA sequence: TGTGCCAGCAGGTTCGGGACAGGGGAAGATGAAAAACTGTTTTTT. As protein: CASRFGTGEDEKLFF.